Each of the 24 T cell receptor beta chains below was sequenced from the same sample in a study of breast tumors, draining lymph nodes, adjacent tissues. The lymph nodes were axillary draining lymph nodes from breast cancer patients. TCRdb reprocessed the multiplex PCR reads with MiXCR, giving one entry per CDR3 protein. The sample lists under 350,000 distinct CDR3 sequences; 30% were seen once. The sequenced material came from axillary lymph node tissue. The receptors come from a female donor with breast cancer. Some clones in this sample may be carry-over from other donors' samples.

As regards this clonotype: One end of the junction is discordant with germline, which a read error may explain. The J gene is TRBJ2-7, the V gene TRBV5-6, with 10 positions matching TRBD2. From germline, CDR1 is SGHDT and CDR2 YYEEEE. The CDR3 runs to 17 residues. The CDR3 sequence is CASSPLYSGRSSCEQYF. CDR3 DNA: TGTGCCAGCAGCCCCCTTTATAGCGGGAGGTCCTCCTGCGAGCAGTACTTC.

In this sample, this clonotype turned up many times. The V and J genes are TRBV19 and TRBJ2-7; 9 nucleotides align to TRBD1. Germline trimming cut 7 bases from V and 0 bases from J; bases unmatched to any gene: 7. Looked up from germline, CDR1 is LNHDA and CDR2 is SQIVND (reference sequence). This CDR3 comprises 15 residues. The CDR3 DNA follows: TGTGCCAGTACCCCGACAGGGGGGTTCTCCTACGAGCAGTACTTC. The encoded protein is CASTPTGGFSYEQYF.

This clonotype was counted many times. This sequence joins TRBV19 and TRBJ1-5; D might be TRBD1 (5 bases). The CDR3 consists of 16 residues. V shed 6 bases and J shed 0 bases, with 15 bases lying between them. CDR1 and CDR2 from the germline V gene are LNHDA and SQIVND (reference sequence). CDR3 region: CASRGVGDYSNQPQHF. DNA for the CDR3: TGTGCCAGTAGGGGGGTGGGGGATTATAGCAATCAGCCCCAGCATTTT.

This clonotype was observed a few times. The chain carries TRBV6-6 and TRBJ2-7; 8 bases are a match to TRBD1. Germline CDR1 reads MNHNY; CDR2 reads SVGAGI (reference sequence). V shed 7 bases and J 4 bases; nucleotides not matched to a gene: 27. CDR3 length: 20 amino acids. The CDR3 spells CASTHGLLRDRSRGGYEQYF. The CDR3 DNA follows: TGTGCCAGCACCCACGGTTTACTCCGGGACAGGTCTCGAGGCGGTTACGAGCAGTACTTC.

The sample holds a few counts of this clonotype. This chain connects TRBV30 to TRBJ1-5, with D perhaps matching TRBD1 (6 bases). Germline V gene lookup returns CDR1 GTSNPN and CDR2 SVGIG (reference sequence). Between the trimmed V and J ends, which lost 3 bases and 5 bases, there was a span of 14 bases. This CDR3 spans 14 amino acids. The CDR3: CAWSHKRGDQPQHF. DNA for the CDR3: TGTGCCTGGAGCCACAAAAGGGGGGATCAGCCCCAGCATTTT. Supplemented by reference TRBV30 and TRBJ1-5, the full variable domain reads SQTIHQWPATLVQPVGSPLSLECTVEGTSNPNLYWYRQAAGRGLQLLFYSVGIGQISSEVPQNLSASRPQDRQFILSSKKLLLSDSGFYLCAWSHKRGDQPQHFGDGTRLSIL.

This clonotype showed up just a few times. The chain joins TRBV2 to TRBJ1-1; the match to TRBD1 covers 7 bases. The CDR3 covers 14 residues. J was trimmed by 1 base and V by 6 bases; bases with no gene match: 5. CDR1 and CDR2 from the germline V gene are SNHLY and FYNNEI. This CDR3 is CASRGWTGNTEAFF. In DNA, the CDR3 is TGTGCCAGCAGAGGTTGGACAGGGAACACTGAAGCTTTCTTT.

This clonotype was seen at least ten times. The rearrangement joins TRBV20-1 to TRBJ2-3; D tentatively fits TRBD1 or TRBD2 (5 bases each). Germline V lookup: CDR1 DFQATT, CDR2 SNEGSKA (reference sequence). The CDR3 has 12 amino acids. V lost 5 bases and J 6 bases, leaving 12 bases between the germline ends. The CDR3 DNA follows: TGCAGTGCTCCCGGGACGCGGGATACGCAGTATTTT. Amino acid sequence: CSAPGTRDTQYF.

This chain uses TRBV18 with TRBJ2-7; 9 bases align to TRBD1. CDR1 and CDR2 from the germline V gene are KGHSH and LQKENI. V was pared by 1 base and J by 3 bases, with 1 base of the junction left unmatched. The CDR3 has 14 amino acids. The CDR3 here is CASSPRTGDYEQYF. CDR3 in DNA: TGTGCCAGCTCACCACGGACAGGGGACTACGAGCAGTACTTC.

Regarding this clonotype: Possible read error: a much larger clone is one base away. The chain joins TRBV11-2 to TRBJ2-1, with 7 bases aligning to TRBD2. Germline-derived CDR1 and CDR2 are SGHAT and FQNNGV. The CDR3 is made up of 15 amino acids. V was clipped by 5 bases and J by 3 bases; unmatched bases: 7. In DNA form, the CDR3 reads TGTGCCAGCAGCCCAAGCGGGAATATCTACAATGAGCAGTTCTTC. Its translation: CASSPSGNIYNEQFF.

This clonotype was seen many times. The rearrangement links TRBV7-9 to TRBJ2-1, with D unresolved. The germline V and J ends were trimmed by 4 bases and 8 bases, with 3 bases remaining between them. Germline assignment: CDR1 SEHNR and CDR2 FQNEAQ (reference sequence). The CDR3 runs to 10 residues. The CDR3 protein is CASSSDEQFF. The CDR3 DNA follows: TGTGCCAGCAGCTCGGATGAGCAGTTCTTC.

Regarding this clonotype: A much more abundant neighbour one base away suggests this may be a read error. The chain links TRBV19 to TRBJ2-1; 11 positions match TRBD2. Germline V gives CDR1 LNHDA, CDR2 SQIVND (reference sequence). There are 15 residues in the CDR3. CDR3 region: CVSSMGTSGYNEQFF. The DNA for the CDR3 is TGTGTCAGTAGTATGGGGACTAGCGGTTACAATGAGCAGTTCTTC.

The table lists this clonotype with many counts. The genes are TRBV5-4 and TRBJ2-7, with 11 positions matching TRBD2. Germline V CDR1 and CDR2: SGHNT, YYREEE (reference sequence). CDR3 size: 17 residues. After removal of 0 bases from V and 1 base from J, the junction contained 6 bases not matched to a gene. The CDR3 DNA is TGTGCCAGCAGCTTGGGGAGAGTAGCGGGAGGGTCCTACGAGCAGTACTTC. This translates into CASSLGRVAGGSYEQYF.

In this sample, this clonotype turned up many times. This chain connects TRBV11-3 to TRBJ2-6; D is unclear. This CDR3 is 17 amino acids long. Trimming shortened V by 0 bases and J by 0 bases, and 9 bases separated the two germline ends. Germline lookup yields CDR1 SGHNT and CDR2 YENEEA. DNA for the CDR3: TGTGCCAGCAGCTTAGAGGACGGCTCCTCTGGGGCCAACGTCCTGACTTTC. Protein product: CASSLEDGSSGANVLTF.

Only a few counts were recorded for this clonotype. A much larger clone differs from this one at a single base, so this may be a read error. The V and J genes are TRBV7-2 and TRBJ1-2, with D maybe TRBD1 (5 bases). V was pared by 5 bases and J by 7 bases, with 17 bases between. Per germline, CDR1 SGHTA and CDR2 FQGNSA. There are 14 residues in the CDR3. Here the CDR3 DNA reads TGTGCCAGCAGCCCCCCCCGGGACGGGGCTGGCTACACCTTC. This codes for CASSPPRDGAGYTF.

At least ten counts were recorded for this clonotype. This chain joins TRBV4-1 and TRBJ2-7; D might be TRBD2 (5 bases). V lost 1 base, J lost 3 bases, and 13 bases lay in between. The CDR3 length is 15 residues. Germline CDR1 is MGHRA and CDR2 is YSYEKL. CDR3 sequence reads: CASSQAGGLLYEQYF. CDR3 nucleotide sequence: TGCGCCAGCAGCCAAGCCGGAGGCCTACTCTACGAGCAGTACTTC.

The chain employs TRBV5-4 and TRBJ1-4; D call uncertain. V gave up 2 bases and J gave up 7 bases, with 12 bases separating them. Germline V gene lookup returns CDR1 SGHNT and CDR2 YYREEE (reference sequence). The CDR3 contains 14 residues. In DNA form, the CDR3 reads TGTGCCAGCAGCTTCGGTAGGGTGGGTGAAAAACTGTTTTTT. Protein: CASSFGRVGEKLFF.

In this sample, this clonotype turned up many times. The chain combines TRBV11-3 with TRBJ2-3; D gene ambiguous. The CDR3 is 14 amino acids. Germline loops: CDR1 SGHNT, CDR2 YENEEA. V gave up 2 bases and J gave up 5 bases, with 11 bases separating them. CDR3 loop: CASSLRLVGDTQYF. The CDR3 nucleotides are TGTGCCAGCAGCTTAAGGTTGGTGGGAGATACGCAGTATTTT.

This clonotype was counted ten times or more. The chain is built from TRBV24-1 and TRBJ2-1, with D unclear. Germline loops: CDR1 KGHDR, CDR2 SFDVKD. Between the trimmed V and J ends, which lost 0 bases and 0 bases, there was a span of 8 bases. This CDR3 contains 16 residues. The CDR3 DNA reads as TGTGCCACCAGTGATTTGCGGGTTACCTCCTACAATGAGCAGTTCTTC. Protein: CATSDLRVTSYNEQFF.

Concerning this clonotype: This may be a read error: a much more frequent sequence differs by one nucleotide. Here the CDR3 reads CASSFSSAATGELFF. Written as DNA, the CDR3 is TGTGCCAGCAGTTTTTCCTCAGCGGCTACCGGGGAGCTGTTTTTT. The gene calls are TRBV6-6 and TRBJ2-2, with D possibly matching TRBD2 (5 bases). V dropped 4 bases and J dropped 5 bases, with 14 bases sitting between them. This CDR3 has 15 amino acids. CDR1 MNHNY and CDR2 SVGAGI come from the germline V gene (reference sequence).

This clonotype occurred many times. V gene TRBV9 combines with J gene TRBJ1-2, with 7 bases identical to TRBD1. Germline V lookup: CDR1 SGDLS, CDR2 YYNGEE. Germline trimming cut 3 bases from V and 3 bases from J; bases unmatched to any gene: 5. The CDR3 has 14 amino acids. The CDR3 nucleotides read TGTGCCAGCAGCGGCCATACAGGGGACTATGGCTACACCTTC. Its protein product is CASSGHTGDYGYTF.

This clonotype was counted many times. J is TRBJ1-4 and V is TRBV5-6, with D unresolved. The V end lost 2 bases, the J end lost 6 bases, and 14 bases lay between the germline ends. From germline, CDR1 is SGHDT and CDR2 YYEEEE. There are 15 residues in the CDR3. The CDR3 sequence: CASSLLGSRDEKLFF. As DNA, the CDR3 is TGTGCCAGCAGCTTATTAGGATCTCGTGATGAAAAACTGTTTTTT. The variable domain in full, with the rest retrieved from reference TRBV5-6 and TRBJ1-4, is DAGVTQSPTHLIKTRGQQVTLRCSPKSGHDTVSWYQQALGQGPQFIFQYYEEEERQRGNFPDRFSGHQFPNYSSELNVNALLLGDSALYLCASSLLGSRDEKLFFGSGTQLSVL.

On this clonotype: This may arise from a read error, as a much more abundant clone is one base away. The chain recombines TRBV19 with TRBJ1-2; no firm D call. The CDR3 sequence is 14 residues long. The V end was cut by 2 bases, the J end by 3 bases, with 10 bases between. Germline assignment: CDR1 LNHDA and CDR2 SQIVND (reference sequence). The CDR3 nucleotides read TGTGCCAGTAGTATACACGACAAGGACTATGGCTACACCTTC. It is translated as CASSIHDKDYGYTF.

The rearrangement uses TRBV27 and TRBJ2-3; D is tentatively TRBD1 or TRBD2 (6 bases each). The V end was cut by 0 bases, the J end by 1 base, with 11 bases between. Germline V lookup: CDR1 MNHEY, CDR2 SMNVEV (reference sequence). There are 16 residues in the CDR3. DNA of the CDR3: TGTGCCAGCAGTTTATCGGGGGCTAGCGGCACAGATACGCAGTATTTT. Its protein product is CASSLSGASGTDTQYF.

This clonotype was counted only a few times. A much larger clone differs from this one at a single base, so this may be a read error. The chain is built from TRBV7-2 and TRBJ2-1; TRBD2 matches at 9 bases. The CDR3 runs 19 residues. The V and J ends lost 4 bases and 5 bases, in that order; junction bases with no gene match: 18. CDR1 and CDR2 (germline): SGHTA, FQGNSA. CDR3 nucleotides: TGTGCCAGCAGCTATCGGGCGGGAGGGCTTAGATTGGCCCACAATGAGCAGTTCTTC. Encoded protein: CASSYRAGGLRLAHNEQFF.